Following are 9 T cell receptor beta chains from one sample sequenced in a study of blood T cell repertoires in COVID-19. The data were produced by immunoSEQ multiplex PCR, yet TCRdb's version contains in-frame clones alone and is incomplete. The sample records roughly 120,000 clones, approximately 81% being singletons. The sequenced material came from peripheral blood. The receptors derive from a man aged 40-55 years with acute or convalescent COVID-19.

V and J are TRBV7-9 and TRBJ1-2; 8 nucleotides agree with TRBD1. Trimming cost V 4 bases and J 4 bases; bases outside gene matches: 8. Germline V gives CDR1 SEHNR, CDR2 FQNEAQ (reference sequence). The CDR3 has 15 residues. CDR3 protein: CASSSSGGTTYGYTF. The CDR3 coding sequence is TGTGCCAGCAGCTCCTCAGGGGGCACCACCTATGGCTACACCTTC.

The CDR3 DNA reads TGTGCCAGCAGTTACGAGGGACCGGGACAGGGGTCCGAGCAGTACTTC. This gives the protein CASSYEGPGQGSEQYF. This sequence joins TRBV6-2 or TRBV6-3 and TRBJ2-7; 10 nucleotides match TRBD1. CDR3 length: 16 amino acids. V lost 2 bases to trimming and J lost 6 bases; unmatched junction nucleotides: 10. The germline CDR1 and CDR2 sequences are MNHEY and SVGEGT.

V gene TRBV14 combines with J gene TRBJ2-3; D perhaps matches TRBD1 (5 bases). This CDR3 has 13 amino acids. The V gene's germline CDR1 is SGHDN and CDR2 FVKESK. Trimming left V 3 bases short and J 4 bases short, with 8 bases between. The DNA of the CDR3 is TGTGCCAGCAGCCAGGGGCTGGCAGATACGCAGTATTTT. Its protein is CASSQGLADTQYF.

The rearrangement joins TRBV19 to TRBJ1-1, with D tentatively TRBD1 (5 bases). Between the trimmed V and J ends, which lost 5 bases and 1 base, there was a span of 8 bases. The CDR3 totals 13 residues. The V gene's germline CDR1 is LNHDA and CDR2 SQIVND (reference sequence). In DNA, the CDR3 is TGTGCCAGTAGTCACCAGGGGAACACTGAAGCTTTCTTT. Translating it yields CASSHQGNTEAFF. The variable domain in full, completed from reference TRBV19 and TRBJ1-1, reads DGGITQSPKYLFRKEGQNVTLSCEQNLNHDAMYWYRQDPGQGLRLIYYSQIVNDFQKGDIAEGYSVSREKKESFPLTVTSAQKNPTAFYLCASSHQGNTEAFFGQGTRLTVV.

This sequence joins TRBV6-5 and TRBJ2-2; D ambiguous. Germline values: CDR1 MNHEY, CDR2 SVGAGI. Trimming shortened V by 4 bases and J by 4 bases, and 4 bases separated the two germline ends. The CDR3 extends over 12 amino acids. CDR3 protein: CASSFITGELFF. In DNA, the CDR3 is TGTGCCAGCAGTTTTATCACCGGGGAGCTGTTTTTT.

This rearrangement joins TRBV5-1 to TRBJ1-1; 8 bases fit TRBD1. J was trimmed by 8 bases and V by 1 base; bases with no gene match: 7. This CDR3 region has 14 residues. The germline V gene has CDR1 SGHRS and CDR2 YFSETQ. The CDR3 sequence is CASSLRTGSPEAFF. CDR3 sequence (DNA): TGCGCCAGCAGCTTGAGGACAGGGAGCCCCGAAGCTTTCTTT.

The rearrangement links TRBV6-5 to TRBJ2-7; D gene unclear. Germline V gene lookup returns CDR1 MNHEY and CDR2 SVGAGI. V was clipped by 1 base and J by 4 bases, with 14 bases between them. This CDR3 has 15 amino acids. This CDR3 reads CASSYFGRGVYEQYF. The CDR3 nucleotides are TGTGCCAGCAGTTACTTCGGAAGAGGTGTGTACGAGCAGTACTTC.

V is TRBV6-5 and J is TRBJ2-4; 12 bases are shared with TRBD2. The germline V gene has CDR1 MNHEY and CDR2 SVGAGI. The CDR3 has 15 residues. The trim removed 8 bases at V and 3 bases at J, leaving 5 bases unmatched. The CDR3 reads CASGGLAGNKNIQYF. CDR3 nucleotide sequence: TGTGCCAGCGGCGGACTAGCGGGGAACAAAAACATTCAGTACTTC.

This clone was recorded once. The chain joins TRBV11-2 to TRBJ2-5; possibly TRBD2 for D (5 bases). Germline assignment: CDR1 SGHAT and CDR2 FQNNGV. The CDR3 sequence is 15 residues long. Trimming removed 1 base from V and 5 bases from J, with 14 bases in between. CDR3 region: CASSLGSGFHETQYF. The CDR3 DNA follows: TGTGCCAGCAGCTTAGGGTCGGGGTTTCACGAGACCCAGTACTTC.